A selection of T cell receptor beta chains follows, all from one sample in a study of early T cells in non-severe SARS-CoV-2 infection. TCRdb passed the 5' RACE reads through MiXCR, listing each CDR3 protein once. Here the sample spans 100,000 or so distinct CDR3 sequences, around 16% being singletons. The sample consisted of whole blood, taken at baseline. The source of these receptors is an adult who was a healthcare worker with PCR-confirmed SARS-CoV-2 infection or an uninfected control (not recorded which). CDR3s include the opening cysteine and the closing phenylalanine or tryptophan. A D gene is named only where the DNA matches it firmly. A row's size may be missing; if present it is once, few, many or a size class.

D	V	size	J	CDR3	DNA
TRBD2	TRBV10-3	few	TRBJ2-1	CAISVRTSGRMDNEQFF	TGTGCCATCAGTGTAAGGACTAGCGGGAGAATGGACAATGAGCAGTTCTTC
NA	TRBV7-6	few	TRBJ2-1	CASSLRSKRGEQFF	TGTGCCAGCAGCTTACGTTCCAAACGGGGTGAGCAGTTCTTC
NA	TRBV7-6	NA	TRBJ2-3	CASSLGPSIRTVFYTQYF	TGTGCCAGCAGCTTAGGACCTTCGATTAGGACGGTCTTCTATACGCAGTATTTT
NA	TRBV7-6	NA	TRBJ2-3	CASSLLGARDTQYF	TGTGCCAGCAGCTTACTGGGGGCAAGGGATACGCAGTATTTT
NA	TRBV19	few	TRBJ1-3	CASSQAYSGNTIYF	TGTGCCAGTAGTCAGGCGTACTCTGGAAACACCATATATTTT
TRBD1	TRBV20-1	few	TRBJ1-5	CSAIREGAIGNQPQHF	TGCAGTGCTATCCGAGAGGGGGCGATTGGCAATCAGCCCCAGCATTTT
NA	TRBV12-3/TRBV12-4	few	TRBJ1-2	CASFPSQGLIGYYGYTF	TGTGCCAGCTTCCCCTCACAGGGACTAATAGGTTACTATGGCTACACCTTC
NA	TRBV7-9	few	TRBJ1-4	CASSLWGEGDEKLFF	TGTGCCAGCAGCTTATGGGGTGAGGGCGATGAAAAACTGTTTTTT
NA	TRBV4-1	few	TRBJ1-2	CASSHLSGDGGYGYTF	TGCGCCAGCAGCCATCTTTCAGGGGATGGGGGCTATGGCTACACCTTC
TRBD2	TRBV2	NA	TRBJ2-3	CASRNSGRTSDTQYF	TGTGCCAGCAGAAATAGCGGGAGAACGTCAGATACGCAGTATTTT
TRBD1	TRBV18	few	TRBJ1-6	CASSPDRAYNSPLHF	TGTGCCAGCTCACCGGACAGGGCGTATAATTCACCCCTCCACTTT
NA	TRBV24-1	few	TRBJ2-1	CATSASGYYNEQFF	TGTGCCACCAGTGCGTCGGGGTACTACAATGAGCAGTTCTTC
TRBD1	TRBV28	few	TRBJ2-7	CASRGQGRYEQYF	TGTGCCAGCAGGGGACAGGGGCGCTACGAGCAGTACTTC
NA	TRBV7-2	many	TRBJ2-3	CASSLGVRTSTDTQYF	TGTGCCAGCAGCTTAGGAGTCAGGACTAGCACAGATACGCAGTATTTT
NA	TRBV27	NA	TRBJ2-3	CASSPLVKRTDTQYF	TGTGCCAGCAGCCCTCTCGTAAAGAGGACAGATACGCAGTATTTT
TRBD2	TRBV19	NA	TRBJ2-3	CASRLAGFTDTQYF	TGTGCCAGCAGACTAGCGGGATTCACAGATACGCAGTATTTT
TRBD2	TRBV7-3	NA	TRBJ2-3	CASSLRLAGRDTQYF	TGTGCCAGCAGCTTAAGACTAGCGGGACGAGATACGCAGTATTTT
NA	TRBV27	few	TRBJ1-1	CASMMSGTMNTEAFF	TGTGCCAGCATGATGTCGGGAACAATGAACACTGAAGCTTTCTTT
NA	TRBV2	few	TRBJ2-5	CASVTAGQTQYF	TGTGCCAGCGTCACTGCTGGGCAGACCCAGTACTTC
TRBD2	TRBV5-7	few	TRBJ2-7	CASSREWDYLYEQYF	TGTGCCAGCAGCCGAGAATGGGACTACCTCTACGAGCAGTACTTC
NA	TRBV6-5	NA	TRBJ1-1	CASSYSQGPEAFF	TGTGCCAGCAGTTACTCCCAGGGACCTGAAGCTTTCTTT
NA	TRBV12-3/TRBV12-4	few	TRBJ2-1	CASSLTSSEQFF	TGTGCCAGCAGTTTAACTAGCTCTGAGCAGTTCTTC
NA	TRBV20-1	few	TRBJ2-7	CSASGRLLLGEQYF	TGCAGTGCTAGCGGGCGGCTCCTACTGGGGGAGCAGTACTTC
NA	TRBV10-1	NA	TRBJ2-5	CASSESGVRTQYF	TGCGCCAGCAGTGAGTCTGGGGTCAGGACCCAGTACTTC
TRBD2	TRBV7-3	few	TRBJ2-1	CASSLWGGSSYNEQFF	TGTGCCAGCAGCTTATGGGGCGGGAGCTCCTACAATGAGCAGTTCTTC